This T cell receptor (beta chain) comes out of a study of PD-1 blockade in classical Hodgkin lymphoma. Sequencing used immunoSEQ multiplex PCR; TCRdb keeps in-frame clones, though not all of them. The sample has 20,000 or so clones, about 77% seen once. Time point described: cycle 4 day 1 (C4D1), after 5 to 7 weeks of nivolumab. Relapses following autologous stem cell transplantation were seen in all patients, with brentuximab vedotin exposure varying. The CDR3 contains 13 residues. Trimming shortened V by 10 bases and J by 7 bases, and 17 bases separated the two germline ends. Per the germline V gene, CDR1 is MDHEN and CDR2 is SYDVKM.

The material was peripheral blood mononuclear cells (PBMCs), obtained before the fourth cycle of nivolumab. The receptor comes from a human donor with classical Hodgkin lymphoma. This rearrangement joins TRBV28 to TRBJ1-5; possible D gene TRBD1, 5 bases. Here the CDR3 DNA reads TGTGCCATCACCCGGGGACCGCAACAGCCCCAGCATTTT. This sequence encodes CAITRGPQQPQHF.